A single sample is the source of the 6 T cell receptor beta chains below, sequenced in a study of blood T cell repertoires in COVID-19. This table comes from immunoSEQ multiplex PCR, and its TCRdb copy is limited to in-frame clones, with some not included. The sample contains approximately 180,000 clones, 75% to 85% of which appear only once. The sample taken for sequencing was PBMCs or T cells enriched from blood (not recorded which). The source of these receptors is a woman aged 50 to 65 with acute COVID-19.

The chain is built from TRBV10-3 and TRBJ1-2; D remains ambiguous. This CDR3 has 15 residues. Germline assignment: CDR1 ENHRY and CDR2 SYGVKD. V was trimmed by 7 bases and J by 0 bases, leaving 15 bases between them. The CDR3 sequence is CAIKPPSGSNYGYTF. In nucleotides, the CDR3 is TGTGCCATCAAACCCCCCAGCGGCTCTAACTATGGCTACACCTTC.

The genes are TRBV19 and TRBJ2-1, with TRBD2 matching over 9 bases. Germline CDR1 LNHDA, CDR2 SQIVND (reference sequence). CDR3 length equals 15 residues. V dropped 2 bases and J dropped 5; count of bases not matched to a gene: 4. CDR3 in amino acids: CASSIHQRGDNEQFF. In nucleotides, the CDR3 is TGTGCCAGTAGTATACACCAGCGGGGGGACAATGAGCAGTTCTTC. Full variable domain (rest looked up from reference TRBV19 and TRBJ2-1): DGGITQSPKYLFRKEGQNVTLSCEQNLNHDAMYWYRQDPGQGLRLIYYSQIVNDFQKGDIAEGYSVSREKKESFPLTVTSAQKNPTAFYLCASSIHQRGDNEQFFGPGTRLTVL.

The chain recombines TRBV24-1 with TRBJ1-2; D unclear. V lost 4 bases and J lost 4, with 6 bases in between. CDR1 and CDR2 from the germline V gene are KGHDR and SFDVKD. The CDR3 loop spans 12 amino acids. CDR3 region: CATSEEGYGYTF. The CDR3 coding sequence is TGTGCCACCAGTGAGGAGGGCTATGGCTACACCTTC.

The gene calls are TRBV9 and TRBJ1-6; D not certain. The CDR3 loop spans 17 amino acids. V was clipped by 0 bases and J by 8 bases, with 18 bases between them. Germline values: CDR1 SGDLS, CDR2 YYNGEE. The CDR3 region has the DNA TGTGCCAGCAGCGTAGCCTCAGGAGAGACGGGAGATTCACCCCTCCACTTT. As protein: CASSVASGETGDSPLHF.

The gene calls are TRBV6-5 and TRBJ1-1; D perhaps matches TRBD1 (6 bases). The CDR3 runs to 15 residues. Germline values: CDR1 MNHEY, CDR2 SVGAGI. The V and J ends lost 6 bases and 6 bases respectively, with 20 bases between them. CDR3 in amino acids: CASSPPRGRGAEAFF. CDR3 coding DNA: TGTGCCAGCAGCCCCCCGCGGGGGCGGGGGGCTGAAGCTTTCTTT.

This chain joins TRBV19 and TRBJ1-6; 10 bases line up with TRBD1. The CDR3 has 15 residues. The germline V gene has CDR1 LNHDA and CDR2 SQIVND (reference sequence). V lost 4 bases to trimming and J lost 11 bases; unmatched junction nucleotides: 8. The CDR3 sequence: CASSTQTGGIAPLHF. DNA of the CDR3: TGTGCCAGTAGTACCCAGACAGGGGGCATTGCACCCCTCCACTTT.